The clone carrying this T cell receptor (beta chain) has more than one count but fewer than ten. The data are from a study of tumor and adjacent non-tumor tissue in lung cancer. Three rounds of nested PCR, following a modified ARM-PCR protocol, produced the TCRbeta library. TCRdb fed the multiplex PCR reads into MiXCR, producing one record per CDR3 protein. The sample holds around 40,000 distinct CDR3 sequences, roughly 66% seen once. The template was RNA from unsorted bulk tissue. Distant lung tissue was collected more than 3 cm away from the tumor edge. Sequenced sample: distant non-tumor lung tissue. The sequence was collected from a man aged 45-60 years with non-small cell lung cancer.

The CDR3 DNA sequence: TGTGCCAGCAGTCTACAGGGAGTGAACACTGAAGCTTTCTTT. Its protein is CASSLQGVNTEAFF. V gene TRBV28 combines with J gene TRBJ1-1; possible D gene TRBD1, 6 bases. V was clipped by 5 bases and J by 0 bases, with 10 bases between them. The CDR3 spans 14 residues. CDR1 is MDHEN, CDR2 SYDVKM, per germline.